Below, 3 T cell receptor beta chains from the same sample are listed, as sequenced in a study of blood T cell repertoires in COVID-19. TCRdb keeps only in-frame clones here, not all; method: immunoSEQ multiplex PCR. The data hold roughly 200,000 clones, with roughly 82% observed a single time. The specimen was PBMCs or T cells enriched from blood (not recorded which). The receptors derive from a man aged 40-49 years who had recovered from COVID-19.

The chain uses TRBV2 and TRBJ2-5, with 11 bases matching TRBD2. The length of the CDR3 is 16 residues. The germline V gene has CDR1 SNHLY and CDR2 FYNNEI. Trimming at V came to 5 bases and at J to 1 base, leaving 6 bases not matched to a gene. CDR3 sequence reads: CASSFGGTSGQETQYF. The CDR3 nucleotides are TGTGCCAGCAGTTTCGGCGGGACTAGCGGCCAAGAGACCCAGTACTTC.

This clone has only a few counts. This chain joins TRBV29-1 and TRBJ2-3; possibly TRBD1 for D (5 bases). Trimming left V 3 bases short and J 11 bases short, with 9 bases between. Germline CDR1 reads SQVTM; CDR2 reads ANQGSEA. The CDR3 is made up of 10 amino acids. CDR3 sequence reads: CSVDGAQQYF. The CDR3 DNA is TGCAGCGTTGATGGGGCCCAGCAGTATTTT.

The chain has TRBV5-4 and TRBJ1-1, with a possible D match to TRBD1 (6 bases). Trimming left V 1 base short and J 3 bases short, with 13 bases between. There are 15 residues in the CDR3. Germline V gives CDR1 SGHNT, CDR2 YYREEE (reference sequence). The CDR3 sequence is CASSLPQGQDTEAFF. The CDR3 DNA reads as TGTGCCAGCAGCTTGCCCCAGGGACAAGACACTGAAGCTTTCTTT.